The next 30 T cell receptor beta chains were all read from a single sample in a study of Ad26.COV2.S vaccination and SARS-CoV-2 variants. Treatment noted: roughly 20 received Ad26.COV2.S at low or high dose, single or two shots; 5 received placebo; per-sample allocation not given. Collection of the samples took place on day 63 after the first injection of vaccine or placebo. Libraries were prepared by immunoSEQ multiplex PCR; TCRdb keeps only in-frame clonotypes and omits some of them. The sample lists 360,000 or so clones; about nine tenths were seen once. The specimen comprised peripheral blood, sampled in a trial of Ad26.COV2.S vaccine versus placebo. These receptors were collected from a person between 18 and 65 years old who received the Ad26.COV2.S COVID-19 vaccine or a placebo.

The chain employs TRBV7-8 and TRBJ1-4; 12 positions match TRBD1. The CDR3 runs 16 residues. Unmatched junction bases numbered 5, after V lost 5 bases and J lost 4 bases. CDR1 and CDR2 from the germline V gene are SGHVS and FQNEAQ. The CDR3: CASSGDRGQGNEKLFF. CDR3 nucleotides: TGTGCCAGCAGCGGGGACAGGGGGCAGGGTAATGAAAAACTGTTTTTT.

V and J are TRBV7-9 and TRBJ1-5, with TRBD1 matching 7 bases. Germline V CDR1 and CDR2: SEHNR, FQNEAQ (reference sequence). Trimming at V came to 4 bases and at J to 7 bases, leaving 13 bases not matched to a gene. The CDR3 totals 16 residues. CDR3 nucleotide sequence: TGTGCCAGCAGCTCGACCTGGTTCGAAGGGGGCCAGCCCCAGCATTTT. Translating it yields CASSSTWFEGGQPQHF. The full variable domain, its missing parts supplied by reference TRBV7-9 and TRBJ1-5, is DTGVSQNPRHKITKRGQNVTFRCDPISEHNRLYWYRQTLGQGPEFLTYFQNEAQLEKSRLLSDRFSAERPKGSFSTLEIQRTEQGDSAMYLCASSSTWFEGGQPQHFGDGTRLSIL.

The chain employs TRBV6-5 and TRBJ1-5, with D unclear. Germline-derived CDR1 and CDR2 are MNHEY and SVGAGI. With 2 bases removed from V and 7 bases from J, the gap between germline ends came to 12 bases. There are 14 residues in the CDR3. The CDR3 bases are TGTGCCAGCAGTTACGGCCGCGTCGGGCAGCCCCAGCATTTT. Residues: CASSYGRVGQPQHF.

The rearrangement joins TRBV7-2 to TRBJ1-2; 9 bases agree with TRBD1. The CDR3 consists of 15 residues. Unmatched junction bases numbered 1, after V lost 0 bases and J lost 2 bases. CDR1 SGHTA and CDR2 FQGNSA come from the germline V gene. CDR3 sequence: CASSLAGTGNYGYTF. CDR3 DNA sequence: TGTGCCAGCAGCTTAGCGGGGACAGGGAACTATGGCTACACCTTC.

This chain connects TRBV9 to TRBJ2-5; D may be TRBD2 (6 bases). Deletions cut 0 bases from V and 4 bases from J, with 13 bases between. Germline loops: CDR1 SGDLS, CDR2 YYNGEE. The CDR3 runs 15 residues. CDR3 DNA: TGTGCCAGCAGCGTAGACGGCGGAGGGATAGAGACCCAGTACTTC. Its translation: CASSVDGGGIETQYF.

V is TRBV4-3 and J is TRBJ2-3; TRBD2 matches 9 bases. CDR1 LGHNA and CDR2 YSLEER come from the germline V gene. This CDR3 is 17 amino acids long. V lost 0 bases to trimming and J lost 2 bases; unmatched junction nucleotides: 6. The CDR3 nucleotides are TGCGCCAGCAGCCAAGAACCAGCGGGGGGCCCCACAGATACGCAGTATTTT. The encoded protein is CASSQEPAGGPTDTQYF.

The CDR3 nucleotides read TGTGCCAGCAGCCAGACCCGCGGCCCCTACGAGCAGTACTTC. Protein: CASSQTRGPYEQYF. This chain links TRBV3-1 (or the pseudogene TRBV3-2) with TRBJ2-7; D remains unclear. The CDR3 loop spans 14 amino acids. Germline CDR1 reads LGHDT; CDR2 reads YNNKEL (reference sequence). The V end lost 3 bases, the J end lost 2 bases, and 11 bases lay between the germline ends.

The chain has TRBV5-4 and TRBJ1-2; possibly TRBD1 for D (5 bases). The CDR3 runs to 14 residues. Between the trimmed V and J ends, which lost 4 bases and 4 bases, there was a span of 14 bases. Germline values: CDR1 SGHNT, CDR2 YYREEE (reference sequence). The CDR3 sequence: CASSHPRDGYGYTF. For the CDR3, the DNA is TGTGCCAGCAGCCACCCCCGGGACGGCTATGGCTACACCTTC.

V usage is TRBV25-1 and J usage is TRBJ2-3; TRBD2 agrees at 12 bases. Trimming removed 3 bases from V and 3 bases from J; junction bases left unmatched: 10. CDR3 length equals 18 residues. The germline V gene has CDR1 MGHDK and CDR2 SYGVNS. The CDR3 DNA reads TGTGCCAGCAGTGATTTCTTCCCTAGCGGGGGGGCGACAGATACGCAGTATTTT. Translation: CASSDFFPSGGATDTQYF.

The V gene is TRBV11-2, the J gene TRBJ1-5; D unresolved. The V and J ends lost 0 bases and 5 bases respectively, with 17 bases between them. The germline gives CDR1 SGHAT, CDR2 FQNNGV. CDR3 size: 17 residues. The CDR3 bases are TGTGCCAGCAGCTTAGATCGGAGCTGGCGGGTGGATCAGCCCCAGCATTTT. Amino acid sequence: CASSLDRSWRVDQPQHF.

The chain joins TRBV29-1 to TRBJ2-7; TRBD1 aligns across 7 bases. The J segment lost 3 bases and the V segment lost 6 bases, leaving 8 bases of the junction unmatched. CDR3 size: 13 residues. In germline, CDR1 is SQVTM, CDR2 ANQGSEA. For the CDR3, the DNA is TGCAGCGTGGCACACAGGGACAGCTACGAGCAGTACTTC. Its protein is CSVAHRDSYEQYF.

The V and J genes are TRBV5-3 and TRBJ2-1; 11 bases align to TRBD1. TRBV5-3 has ORF status, its function being uncertain. V lost 7 bases and J lost 6; bases outside the gene matches: 15. This CDR3 is 17 amino acids long. The CDR3 DNA reads TGTGCCAGAGGGCTCCGCTGGGACAGGGGGAAACGCAATGAGCAGTTCTTC. This gives the protein CARGLRWDRGKRNEQFF.

This clone showed up just a few times. The V and J genes are TRBV30 and TRBJ1-5, with 7 bases that match TRBD1. CDR1 is GTSNPN, CDR2 SVGIG, per germline (reference sequence). The CDR3 extends over 16 amino acids. The junction had 11 bases not matched to a gene; V was cut back by 1 base and J by 5 bases. The CDR3 sequence is CAWSGATGVIHQPQHF. The CDR3 DNA sequence: TGTGCCTGGAGTGGCGCAACAGGGGTTATTCATCAGCCCCAGCATTTT.

This chain joins TRBV4-2 and TRBJ1-1; tentatively, D is TRBD1 (5 bases). Germline CDR1 reads LGHNA; CDR2 reads YNFKEQ. This CDR3 spans 14 amino acids. The V end was cut by 3 bases, the J end by 1 base, with 9 bases between. Here the CDR3 DNA reads TGTGCCAGCAGCCAGTTCGACAGGAACACTGAAGCTTTCTTT. Residues: CASSQFDRNTEAFF.

V and J are TRBV4-2 and TRBJ2-1; 9 bases are shared with TRBD2. J lost 5 bases, V lost 1 base, and 3 bases had no gene match. The CDR3 extends over 15 amino acids. Germline CDR1 is LGHNA and CDR2 is YNFKEQ. The CDR3 nucleotides are TGTGCCAGCAGCCAAGGTAGCGGGGGAGACAATGAGCAGTTCTTC. Amino acid sequence: CASSQGSGGDNEQFF.

This sequence joins TRBV19 and TRBJ1-6; 7 nucleotides line up with TRBD1. The CDR3 loop spans 15 amino acids. Losses at the gene ends were 9 bases for V and 7 bases for J; bases not matched to a gene: 12. The germline gives CDR1 LNHDA, CDR2 SQIVND (reference sequence). The DNA for the CDR3 is TGTGCCAGCCGACCCCGACAGGGTGGGAATTCACCCCTCCACTTT. Encoded protein: CASRPRQGGNSPLHF.

This chain links TRBV7-9 with TRBJ1-6, with D perhaps TRBD1 (6 bases). Germline assignment: CDR1 SEHNR and CDR2 FQNEAQ (reference sequence). This CDR3 is built from 15 residues. V was clipped by 1 base and J by 7 bases, with 11 bases between them. The CDR3 region has the DNA TGTGCCAGCAGCTTAGGCCAGGGGCCCAATTCACCCCTCCACTTT. Translated: CASSLGQGPNSPLHF.

V gene TRBV13 combines with J gene TRBJ1-3, with D uncertain. The CDR3 loop spans 15 amino acids. Trimming removed 7 bases at V and 0 bases at J, with 13 bases between. The germline gives CDR1 PRHDT, CDR2 FYEKMQ (reference sequence). This CDR3 reads CASTSATFSGNTIYF. The CDR3 DNA reads as TGTGCCAGCACCTCGGCCACTTTCTCTGGAAACACCATATATTTT. Supplemented by reference TRBV13 and TRBJ1-3, the full variable domain reads AAGVIQSPRHLIKEKRETATLKCYPIPRHDTVYWYQQGPGQDPQFLISFYEKMQSDKGSIPDRFSAQQFSDYHSELNMSSLELGDSALYFCASTSATFSGNTIYFGEGSWLTVV.

The genes are TRBV14 and TRBJ1-2, with D unresolved. Germline CDR1 SGHDN, CDR2 FVKESK. The CDR3 has 13 amino acids. The V end lost 6 bases, the J end lost 2 bases, and 10 bases lay between the germline ends. The CDR3 nucleotides read TGTGCCAGCAGTACTGGGCAGAACTATGGCTACACCTTC. Residues: CASSTGQNYGYTF.

The chain joins TRBV9 to TRBJ2-1; TRBD1 aligns across 11 bases. V gave up 3 bases and J gave up 8 bases; unmatched junction bases: 7. The V gene's germline CDR1 is SGDLS and CDR2 YYNGEE. There are 15 residues in the CDR3. CDR3: CASSDRDRGYHEQFF. CDR3 bases: TGTGCCAGCAGCGACCGGGACAGGGGGTATCATGAGCAGTTCTTC.

This rearrangement joins TRBV7-2 to TRBJ2-3, with D perhaps matching TRBD2 (6 bases). There are 12 residues in the CDR3. V lost 4 bases to trimming and J lost 9 bases, with 11 bases between them. Germline V gives CDR1 SGHTA, CDR2 FQGNSA. The CDR3 here is CASSWDFQTQYF. CDR3 coding DNA: TGTGCCAGCAGCTGGGACTTCCAGACGCAGTATTTT.

The chain links TRBV3-1 (or the pseudogene TRBV3-2) to TRBJ1-6; 7 nucleotides line up with TRBD1. The CDR3 covers 16 residues. The V and J ends lost 0 bases and 8 bases, in that order; junction bases with no gene match: 7. The V gene's germline CDR1 is LGHDT and CDR2 YNNKEL (reference sequence). The CDR3 spells CASSQELRGRDSPLHF. CDR3 nucleotide sequence: TGTGCCAGCAGCCAAGAGTTAAGGGGGCGAGATTCACCCCTCCACTTT.

This clone was seen a handful of times. This rearrangement joins TRBV4-1 to TRBJ1-1; D perhaps matches TRBD1 (5 bases). The CDR3 is 12 residues long. Trimming removed 0 bases from V and 7 bases from J, with 6 bases in between. CDR1 is MGHRA, CDR2 YSYEKL, per germline. The CDR3 nucleotides are TGCGCCAGCAGCCAAGAGGGGGGTGAAGCTTTCTTT. This translates into CASSQEGGEAFF.

The gene calls are TRBV6-1 and TRBJ2-7; D is unclear. The CDR3 consists of 13 residues. V lost 3 bases and J lost 3, with 9 bases in between. Germline CDR1 and CDR2: MNHNS and SASEGT. The CDR3 loop is CASSEEPSYEQYF. In DNA form, the CDR3 reads TGTGCCAGCAGTGAGGAACCGAGCTACGAGCAGTACTTC.

V is TRBV12-3 or TRBV12-4 and J is TRBJ1-2, with D possibly TRBD1 on 6 matching bases. The length of the CDR3 is 13 residues. Trimming pared 6 bases from V and 2 bases from J, leaving 10 bases between. The CDR3 coding sequence is TGTGCCAGCAGGGAACAGGGAAACTATGGCTACACCTTC. Protein: CASREQGNYGYTF.

This clone is a singleton in its sample. The chain has TRBV4-2 and TRBJ1-1; no reliable D call. Germline V gene lookup returns CDR1 LGHNA and CDR2 YNFKEQ. This CDR3 region has 15 residues. V lost 0 bases, J lost 4 bases, and 12 bases lay in between. CDR3 coding DNA: TGTGCCAGCAGCCAAGAGAGTTTATCGTCCACTGAAGCTTTCTTT. It encodes CASSQESLSSTEAFF.

The rearrangement uses TRBV21-1 and TRBJ1-1; the table assigns TRBD1, which was not confirmed against the DNA. TRBV21-1 is listed as a pseudogene. This CDR3 contains 18 residues. The CDR3 sequence is CASSKGGQGRVGNTEAFF. The CDR3 region has the DNA TGTGCCAGCAGCAAAGGGGGACAGGGGAGGGTAGGGAACACTGAAGCTTTCTTT.

The V gene is TRBV27, the J gene TRBJ2-1; 7 bases fit TRBD1. Germline V lookup: CDR1 MNHEY, CDR2 SMNVEV (reference sequence). This CDR3 region has 13 residues. The trim removed 3 bases at V and 5 bases at J, leaving 1 base unmatched. The CDR3 DNA reads TGTGCCAGCAGTTTGGGACAGAACAATGAGCAGTTCTTC. Amino acids: CASSLGQNNEQFF.

The chain couples TRBV15 to TRBJ1-2, with 9 bases aligning to TRBD1. The CDR3 is 15 amino acids. Losses at the gene ends were 5 bases for V and 4 bases for J; bases not matched to a gene: 8. Germline CDR1 reads LNHNV; CDR2 reads YYDKDF (reference sequence). DNA for the CDR3: TGTGCCACCAGCGGGGGGGACAGGGTGAGCTATGGCTACACCTTC. This sequence encodes CATSGGDRVSYGYTF.

V and J are TRBV14 and TRBJ2-5; D remains unclear. The CDR3 loop spans 11 amino acids. Germline lookup yields CDR1 SGHDN and CDR2 FVKESK. Trimming pared 2 bases from V and 5 bases from J, leaving 3 bases between. The CDR3 sequence is CASSQTETQYF. The CDR3, as DNA: TGTGCCAGCAGCCAAACTGAGACCCAGTACTTC.